These T cell receptor beta chains were read from a single sample in a study of cytomegalovirus exposure and HLA in healthy donors. Only in-frame clones appear in the TCRdb table, and some are missing; sequencing was by immunoSEQ multiplex PCR. The data show around 94,000 clones, with approximately 78% seen just once and about 4.2% held by the top ten. The sample taken for sequencing was PBMCs. The receptors stem from a male donor in good health and CMV-seropositive. CDR3s include the opening cysteine and the closing phenylalanine or tryptophan. A D gene is named only where the DNA matches it firmly. Rows give clone size only sometimes, using once, few, many, or a class for an expanded clone.

TRBV30	-	few	TRBJ1-5	TGTGCCTGGAGCCGACAGGAGCTCAATCAGCCCCAGCATTTT	CAWSRQELNQPQHF
TRBV7-2	-	-	TRBJ1-1	TGTGCCAGCAGCCCTTATCTGAACACTGAAGCTTTCTTT	CASSPYLNTEAFF
TRBV18	-	-	TRBJ2-3	TGTGCCAGCTCGCTCACTCGGCCCGGGGATACGCAGTATTTT	CASSLTRPGDTQYF
TRBV10-3	-	-	TRBJ1-1	TGTGCCATCAGTGGTCAGGGTCCTGAAGCTTTCTTT	CAISGQGPEAFF
TRBV5-6	TRBD2	-	TRBJ2-7	TGTGCCAGCAGCTTGGGACTAGCGGGAAGTGCTGCCTTTAACGAGCAGTACTTC	CASSLGLAGSAAFNEQYF
TRBV19	-	-	TRBJ2-7	TGTGCCACCTCTAGGACAGCTGACGACTACGAGCAGTACTTC	CATSRTADDYEQYF
TRBV19	-	-	TRBJ1-5	TGTGCCAGTAGTATAGATCGCGGATATAGCAATCAGCCCCAGCATTTT	CASSIDRGYSNQPQHF
TRBV6-1	-	few	TRBJ1-5	TGTGCCAGCAGTGTCGGCAATCAGCCCCAGCATTTT	CASSVGNQPQHF
TRBV5-4	TRBD1	-	TRBJ2-7	TGTGCCAGCAGCTTCCGGGACAGGGGGCGGAGATACGAGCAGTACTTC	CASSFRDRGRRYEQYF
TRBV27	-	-	TRBJ1-4	TGTGCCAGCAGTACAGGGCCTTTCGATGTTCGTACTAATGAAAAACTGTTTTTT	CASSTGPFDVRTNEKLFF
TRBV5-1	-	-	TRBJ2-2	TGCGCCAGCAGCCTACCTAGCCCCGGGGAGCTGTTTTTT	CASSLPSPGELFF
TRBV15	-	-	TRBJ2-7	TGTGCCACCAGCAATTCCCCGGGACACCAGAAATTCTACGAGCAGTACTTC	CATSNSPGHQKFYEQYF
TRBV28	TRBD2	-	TRBJ2-1	TGTGCCAGCAGTTCCCCCTTCCTCGGGGTCCGGGGGGGAGAGCAGTTCTTC	CASSSPFLGVRGGEQFF
TRBV6-1	TRBD1	-	TRBJ1-2	TGTGCCAGCAGTGAATGGACAGGGCCTAACTATGGCTACACCTTC	CASSEWTGPNYGYTF
TRBV7-7	TRBD1	-	TRBJ2-7	TGTGCCAGCAGCTTAATGGGGGGACAGGGTCACGAGCAGTACTTC	CASSLMGGQGHEQYF
TRBV7-9	-	-	TRBJ2-4	TGTGCCAGCAGCGCACAGGGAGTTCGGTCCATTCAGTACTTC	CASSAQGVRSIQYF
TRBV9	-	-	TRBJ2-7	TGTGCCAGCAGTGTGCTGGAGGGCTACGAGCAGTACTTC	CASSVLEGYEQYF
TRBV2	-	-	TRBJ2-7	TGTGCCAGCACTACCTTCTCCTACGAGCAGTACTTC	CASTTFSYEQYF
TRBV9	TRBD2	-	TRBJ2-2	TGTGCCAGCAGCACCCCTCAGGAGCGGGAGGGCCGTTTCGCCGGGGAGCTGTTTTTT	CASSTPQEREGRFAGELFF
TRBV27	TRBD1	-	TRBJ1-5	TGTGCCAGCAGTTCGATTGGGCCAGGGGGCCAGGCTCAGCCCCAGCATTTT	CASSSIGPGGQAQPQHF